These T cell receptor beta chains were read from a single sample in a study of type 1 and type 2 diabetes patients. One entry per CDR3 protein, called by TCRdb with MiXCR from the multiplex PCR reads. The sample comprises 250,000 or so distinct CDR3 sequences, roughly 44% of which are singletons, and about 13% rests with the top ten. Sequenced: peripheral blood mononuclear cells (PBMCs). The source is a man aged 18 to 30 with type 2 diabetes. The CDR3 runs from the conserved cysteine through the conserved F or W. A D gene is named only where the DNA matches it firmly. Clone size is not always given. Where it is, it says once, few, many or a class for expanded clones.

cdr3_aa	cdr3_nt	v_call	j_call	clone_size	d_call
CASSEERRVLGEQYF	TGTGCCAGCAGTGAGGAGAGACGGGTATTGGGGGAGCAGTACTTC	TRBV12-3/TRBV12-4	TRBJ2-7	.	.
CASSKDNRKNYGYTF	TGCGCCAGCAGCAAAGACAACAGAAAGAACTATGGCTACACCTTC	TRBV4-1	TRBJ1-2	.	.
CASSHAEGGDEQFF	TGCGCCAGCAGCCATGCCGAGGGGGGAGATGAGCAGTTCTTC	TRBV10-1	TRBJ2-1	.	.
CASSNHRGANTGELFF	TGTGCCAGCAGTAACCACAGAGGGGCGAACACCGGGGAGCTGTTTTTT	TRBV2	TRBJ2-2	.	.
CSAGTGDSYEQYF	TGCAGTGCTGGGACAGGGGATTCCTACGAGCAGTACTTC	TRBV20-1	TRBJ2-7	.	TRBD1
CASSLDGVANSPLHF	TGTGCCAGCAGTTTAGACGGCGTCGCGAATTCACCCCTCCACTTT	TRBV12-3/TRBV12-4	TRBJ1-6	.	.
CASSSKTGYTEAFF	TGTGCCAGCAGCTCAAAAACAGGGTACACTGAAGCTTTCTTT	TRBV7-2	TRBJ1-1	.	.
CASSSTGAVSYGYTF	TGTGCCAGCAGTTCTACAGGGGCGGTTAGCTATGGCTACACCTTC	TRBV28	TRBJ1-2	.	TRBD1
CATSLGLTTDTQYF	TGTGCCACCAGCCTTGGACTTACCACAGATACGCAGTATTTT	TRBV15	TRBJ2-3	many	.
CALGQGWEGNEQFF	TGTGCTCTAGGTCAGGGTTGGGAAGGAAATGAGCAGTTCTTC	TRBV30	TRBJ2-1	.	.
CASSTSRGGHNEQFF	TGTGCCAGCAGTACCTCCCGGGGGGGACACAATGAGCAGTTCTTC	TRBV2	TRBJ2-1	.	TRBD2
CASSLLGMQETQYF	TGCGCCAGCAGCTTGTTGGGCATGCAAGAGACCCAGTACTTC	TRBV5-1	TRBJ2-5	.	.
CASSLEQGNSPLHF	TGTGCCAGCAGCTTAGAACAGGGGAATTCACCCCTCCACTTT	TRBV7-2	TRBJ1-6	.	TRBD1
CAISESGDKETAPAF	TGTGCCATCAGTGAGTCTGGAGACAAAGAAACAGCCCCAGCATTT	TRBV10-3	TRBJ1-5	.	.
CASVAGGFTGELFF	TGTGCCAGCGTAGCGGGGGGATTCACCGGGGAGCTGTTTTTT	TRBV7-9	TRBJ2-2	.	TRBD2
CASSVAGVAGELFF	TGTGCCAGCAGCGTTGCAGGGGTCGCAGGGGAGCTGTTTTTT	TRBV9	TRBJ2-2	.	.
CASSPIGRDTEAFF	TGTGCCAGCAGCCCGATCGGGAGGGACACTGAAGCTTTCTTT	TRBV4-2	TRBJ1-1	.	.
CASSLGAAGAFF	TGTGCCAGCAGTTTAGGCGCAGCAGGAGCTTTCTTT	TRBV12-3/TRBV12-4	TRBJ1-1	few	.
CASSIDPAEQYF	TGTGCCAGTAGTATAGACCCCGCGGAGCAGTACTTC	TRBV19	TRBJ2-7	many	.
CSARTEDTEAFF	TGCAGCGCGAGGACAGAGGACACTGAAGCTTTCTTT	TRBV29-1	TRBJ1-1	.	.
CASSEYWNTEAFF	TGTGCCAGCAGTGAATACTGGAACACTGAAGCTTTCTTT	TRBV2	TRBJ1-1	.	.
CASSAGQTGELFF	TGTGCCAGCAGTGCGGGACAGACCGGGGAGCTGTTTTTT	TRBV27	TRBJ2-2	.	.
CASTGTFGSPLHF	TGTGCCAGTACTGGGACCTTCGGTTCACCCCTCCACTTT	TRBV7-2	TRBJ1-6	.	.
CSARGNRGNNEQFF	TGCAGCGCTCGCGGAAACAGGGGGAACAATGAGCAGTTCTTC	TRBV29-1	TRBJ2-1	.	TRBD1
CATAITGYTEAFF	TGTGCCACCGCGATCACAGGGTACACTGAAGCTTTCTTT	TRBV12-3/TRBV12-4	TRBJ1-1	few	.
CASSLVWYGETQYF	TGTGCCAGCAGCTTAGTCTGGTATGGGGAGACCCAGTACTTC	TRBV11-2	TRBJ2-5	.	.
CASSSTLTPHPGSPLHF	TGTGCCAGCAGTTCCACGTTAACCCCTCACCCCGGCTCACCCCTCCACTTT	TRBV6-7	TRBJ1-6	.	.
CSARDRDGGNYYEQYF	TGCAGTGCTAGAGATCGGGACGGAGGGAATTACTACGAGCAGTACTTC	TRBV20-1	TRBJ2-7	few	.
CASRDYTGELFF	TGTGCCAGCCGGGACTACACCGGGGAGCTGTTTTTT	TRBV19	TRBJ2-2	.	.
CASSEAGLPAETQYF	TGTGCCAGCAGTGAGGCGGGCCTCCCCGCGGAGACCCAGTACTTC	TRBV2	TRBJ2-5	many	.
CASTATLNTEAFF	TGTGCCAGCACGGCCACTTTGAACACTGAAGCTTTCTTT	TRBV7-3	TRBJ1-1	.	.
CASSEIGRMDTQYF	TGTGCCAGCAGTGAAATCGGCCGAATGGATACGCAGTATTTT	TRBV25-1	TRBJ2-3	many	.
CASSLHLGPAYEQYF	TGCGCCAGCAGCCTACACCTAGGACCGGCCTACGAGCAGTACTTC	TRBV4-1	TRBJ2-7	.	.
CASTTGGVDEQYF	TGCGCCAGCACTACGGGAGGGGTGGACGAGCAGTACTTC	TRBV6-1	TRBJ2-7	.	TRBD2
CASSSMVLMNTEAFF	TGTGCCAGCAGCTCAATGGTTCTAATGAACACTGAAGCTTTCTTT	TRBV7-2	TRBJ1-1	.	.
CARPVRGSGQGANSPLHF	TGTGCCAGGCCGGTCCGGGGGTCGGGACAGGGGGCGAATTCACCCCTCCACTTT	TRBV19	TRBJ1-6	.	TRBD1
CASSLYKGESPEQYF	TGTGCCAGCAGTTTATACAAGGGTGAATCACCCGAGCAGTACTTC	TRBV27	TRBJ2-7	.	.
CASSYTPRGAGAFF	TGTGCCAGCAGTTACACCCCCCGGGGGGCCGGAGCTTTCTTT	TRBV19	TRBJ1-1	.	.
CASSQVYQETQYF	TGCGCCAGCAGCCAAGTCTACCAAGAGACCCAGTACTTC	TRBV4-1	TRBJ2-5	few	.
CSVEDGTYEQYF	TGCAGTGTTGAAGACGGAACCTACGAGCAGTACTTC	TRBV20-1	TRBJ2-7	.	.
CASSPPGTGFTEAFF	TGTGCCAGCAGCCCCCCCGGGACAGGGTTCACTGAAGCTTTCTTT	TRBV7-9	TRBJ1-1	.	TRBD1
CASSEPGQGYEQYF	TGTGCCAGCAGCGAACCGGGACAGGGCTACGAGCAGTACTTC	TRBV7-9	TRBJ2-7	few	TRBD1
CASSLGYRGLAWDNEQFF	TGTGCCAGCAGTTTAGGGTATCGGGGGCTAGCGTGGGACAATGAGCAGTTCTTC	TRBV10-3	TRBJ2-1	.	.
CSAPSSGSTDTQYF	TGCAGTGCTCCTTCTAGCGGGAGCACAGATACGCAGTATTTT	TRBV20-1	TRBJ2-3	.	TRBD2
CASSPNTDTEAFF	TGTGCCAGCAGCCCCAATACCGACACTGAAGCTTTCTTT	TRBV6-5	TRBJ1-1	few	.
CASSLEGTNIQYF	TGTGCCAGCAGTTTGGAGGGTACGAACATTCAGTACTTC	TRBV12-3/TRBV12-4	TRBJ2-4	.	.
CASSVGLAGEVAEQYF	TGTGCCAGCAGCGTAGGACTAGCGGGAGAGGTTGCCGAGCAGTACTTC	TRBV9	TRBJ2-7	.	TRBD2
CASSIKGTGANVLTF	TGTGCCAGTAGTATCAAAGGAACTGGGGCCAACGTCCTGACTTTC	TRBV19	TRBJ2-6	few	.